The 4 T cell receptor beta chains presented below share a single source sample, sequenced in a study of liver allograft versus peripheral blood T cells. Study-level background: Recipients' peripheral blood supplied the T cell receptor repertoires against which those in transplanted livers were compared.

One entry per CDR3 protein results from TCRdb running MiXCR on the reads. The data show 7,000 to 9,500 distinct CDR3 sequences, under 20% seen once. Source of these receptors: a human patient who had a liver transplant. Part of the T cell pool may stem from the graft donor.

This chain connects TRBV6-5 to TRBJ1-1, with D maybe TRBD1 (5 bases). CDR3 size: 14 residues. CDR1 MNHEY and CDR2 SVGAGI come from the germline V gene. Trimming stripped 5 bases from V and 7 bases from J, with 17 bases between. The CDR3 spells CASSQGGEIIEAFF. The CDR3 coding sequence is TGTGCCAGCAGTCAAGGAGGGGAAATCATTGAAGCTTTCTTT.

A remark on this clonotype: A read error may account for a junction end that differs from germline. The chain is built from TRBV20-1 and TRBJ1-3; no clear D gene. The germline V gene encodes CDR1 DFQATT and CDR2 SNEGSKA (reference sequence). The CDR3 consists of 13 residues. The CDR3, as DNA: TGCATTGCTCTCAGAATCTCTGGAAACACCATATATTTT. This codes for CIALRISGNTIYF.

The chain has TRBV20-1 and TRBJ2-1; D not certain. The V gene's germline CDR1 is DFQATT and CDR2 SNEGSKA (reference sequence). Trimming removed 0 bases at V and 0 bases at J, with 9 bases between. The CDR3 has 15 residues. CDR3 bases: TGCAGTGCTAGAGATCACGGTAGCTCCTACAATGAGCAGTTCTTC. Translating gives CSARDHGSSYNEQFF.

This rearrangement joins TRBV5-5 to TRBJ1-5, with D hard to call. This CDR3 spans 15 amino acids. Germline CDR1 is SGHKS and CDR2 is YYEKEE (reference sequence). Trimming left V 0 bases short and J 4 bases short, with 11 bases between. The CDR3 DNA is TGTGCCAGCAGCTTGGAGGGCAGGACTAATCAGCCCCAGCATTTT. Protein sequence: CASSLEGRTNQPQHF.